Below, 21 T cell receptor beta chains from the same sample are listed, as sequenced in a study of blood T cell repertoires in COVID-19. The table came from immunoSEQ multiplex PCR; TCRdb's copy has only in-frame clones and leaves some out. The sample lists about 160,000 clones; 75% to 90% were seen once. The sequenced sample consisted of peripheral blood. The source is a human donor with acute or convalescent COVID-19. The donor label of this sample is uncertain.

The chain joins TRBV20-1 to TRBJ2-1; unclear D gene. This CDR3 has 10 residues. Germline CDR1 reads DFQATT; CDR2 reads SNEGSKA (reference sequence). The V end lost 3 bases, the J end lost 11 bases, and 8 bases lay between the germline ends. CDR3 protein: CSARSEKQFF. The CDR3 DNA reads as TGCAGTGCTAGGTCGGAGAAGCAGTTCTTC.

The chain is built from TRBV18 and TRBJ1-5; TRBD1 agrees at 8 bases. Looked up from germline, CDR1 is KGHSH and CDR2 is LQKENI. CDR3 size: 15 residues. Trimming removed 3 bases from V and 6 bases from J; junction bases left unmatched: 7. The CDR3 region has the DNA TGTGCCAGCTCACCCGGGACAGGTGGGGGTCAGCCCCAGCATTTT. Translated: CASSPGTGGGQPQHF.

This clone was seen a single time. The chain recombines TRBV7-9 with TRBJ2-7, with TRBD2 identical over 11 bases. The junction had 7 bases not matched to a gene; V was cut back by 5 bases and J by 1 base. Germline CDR1 and CDR2: SEHNR and FQNEAQ (reference sequence). The length of the CDR3 is 16 residues. The CDR3 loop reads CASSRSGGVQSYEQYF. The CDR3 bases are TGTGCCAGCAGCCGTAGCGGGGGGGTACAATCCTACGAGCAGTACTTC.

This chain links TRBV4-3 with TRBJ2-5; 15 bases match TRBD2. Trimming removed 4 bases from V and 3 bases from J; junction bases left unmatched: 6. Germline V CDR1 and CDR2: LGHNA, YSLEER. CDR3 size: 17 residues. This CDR3 reads CASSRTSGGAVKETQYF. CDR3 in DNA: TGCGCCAGCAGCCGGACTAGCGGGGGGGCCGTTAAAGAGACCCAGTACTTC.

This chain joins TRBV7-2 and TRBJ2-3; maybe TRBD2 (7 bases). CDR3 length equals 15 residues. Germline-derived CDR1 and CDR2 are SGHTA and FQGNSA. Trimming removed 5 bases at V and 2 bases at J, with 14 bases between. For the CDR3, the DNA is TGTGCCAGCAGCCCCCGGGGGGCGGCCACAGATACGCAGTATTTT. Encoded protein: CASSPRGAATDTQYF. The variable domain in full, completed from reference TRBV7-2 and TRBJ2-3, reads GAGVSQSPSNKVTEKGKDVELRCDPISGHTALYWYRQSLGQGLEFLIYFQGNSAPDKSGLPSDRFSAERTGGSVSTLTIQRTQQEDSAVYLCASSPRGAATDTQYFGPGTRLTVL.

This clone occurred once. This chain connects TRBV11-3 to TRBJ1-1; D gene unclear. V lost 2 bases and J 4 bases, leaving 8 bases between the germline ends. The CDR3 is 13 residues long. Germline V lookup: CDR1 SGHNT, CDR2 YENEEA. The CDR3 reads CASSLRRSTEAFF. For the CDR3, the DNA is TGTGCCAGCAGCTTACGGCGGAGCACTGAAGCTTTCTTT. Based on the CDR3 plus reference TRBV11-3 and TRBJ1-1, the full variable domain is EAGVVQSPRYKIIEKKQPVAFWCNPISGHNTLYWYLQNLGQGPELLIRYENEEAVDDSQLPKDRFSAERLKGVDSTLKIQPAELGDSAVYLCASSLRRSTEAFFGQGTRLTVV.

This clone occurred once. V is TRBV7-2 and J is TRBJ2-6; D is undetermined. Germline CDR1 SGHTA, CDR2 FQGNSA. The CDR3 contains 18 residues. Trimming took off 1 base at V and 0 bases at J, with 13 bases between the two ends. CDR3 bases: TGTGCCAGCAGCTTAGATTCAATTCCGGTCTCTGGGGCCAACGTCCTGACTTTC. Protein sequence: CASSLDSIPVSGANVLTF.

This chain connects TRBV5-6 to TRBJ1-6, with TRBD1 matching over 10 bases. This CDR3 has 16 residues. V shed 4 bases and J 9 bases; nucleotides not matched to a gene: 10. CDR1 is SGHDT, CDR2 YYEEEE, per germline. This chain's CDR3 is CASSPDSGTGVSPLHF. The CDR3 DNA reads TGTGCCAGCAGCCCGGATTCCGGGACAGGGGTTTCACCCCTCCACTTT.

The chain combines TRBV19 with TRBJ2-7; 10 bases agree with TRBD1. Germline V CDR1 and CDR2: LNHDA, SQIVND (reference sequence). V was pared by 5 bases and J by 3 bases, with 4 bases of the junction left unmatched. This CDR3 contains 14 residues. The CDR3 region has the DNA TGTGCCAGTAGTTCGGGACAGGGGTTCTACGAGCAGTACTTC. It translates to CASSSGQGFYEQYF.

V usage is TRBV29-1 and J usage is TRBJ1-1; perhaps TRBD1 as D (6 bases). This CDR3 contains 11 residues. Between the trimmed V and J ends, which lost 7 bases and 1 base, there was a span of 7 bases. CDR1 and CDR2 from the germline V gene are SQVTM and ANQGSEA. This CDR3 is CSGQENTEAFF. DNA for the CDR3: TGCAGCGGACAGGAGAACACTGAAGCTTTCTTT.

This clone was seen only a few times. The chain has TRBV7-9 and TRBJ2-1; weak D call: TRBD1 (6 bases). With 3 bases removed from V and 0 bases from J, the gap between germline ends came to 15 bases. CDR3 size: 17 residues. Germline V CDR1 and CDR2: SEHNR, FQNEAQ (reference sequence). CDR3 in amino acids: CASSFSLDRSSYNEQFF. DNA for the CDR3: TGTGCCAGCAGCTTCTCCTTGGACAGAAGCTCCTACAATGAGCAGTTCTTC.

The V call is TRBV18, the J call TRBJ1-2, with TRBD1 matching 7 bases. V was pared by 6 bases and J by 4 bases, with 11 bases of the junction left unmatched. Germline lookup yields CDR1 KGHSH and CDR2 LQKENI. The length of the CDR3 is 15 residues. The CDR3 protein is CASSAGTEKLYGYTF. The CDR3 DNA reads TGTGCCAGCTCCGCAGGGACAGAGAAACTCTATGGCTACACCTTC.

The chain carries TRBV4-2 and TRBJ2-1; D perhaps matches TRBD2 (7 bases). Germline loops: CDR1 LGHNA, CDR2 YNFKEQ. The CDR3 consists of 17 residues. Trimming stripped 4 bases from V and 0 bases from J, with 16 bases between. CDR3 loop: CASSRQRGGSSYNEQFF. CDR3 in DNA: TGTGCCAGCAGCCGCCAGAGGGGGGGGAGCTCCTACAATGAGCAGTTCTTC.

The chain uses TRBV6-2 or TRBV6-3 and TRBJ1-1; 9 positions match TRBD1. Germline assignment: CDR1 MNHEY and CDR2 SVGEGT. This CDR3 is built from 15 residues. Trimming at V came to 6 bases and at J to 2 bases, leaving 7 bases not matched to a gene. CDR3: CASSRPGQGNTEAFF. In nucleotides, the CDR3 is TGTGCCAGCAGCCGTCCGGGACAGGGAAACACTGAAGCTTTCTTT.

This clone came up a few times. Written as DNA, the CDR3 is TGTGCCAGCAGCTCCGACAGGGGGACTGCCTACAATGAGCAGTTCTTC. Translated: CASSSDRGTAYNEQFF. The gene calls are TRBV11-2 and TRBJ2-1, with 9 bases that match TRBD1. Germline values: CDR1 SGHAT, CDR2 FQNNGV. The CDR3 has 16 residues. With V trimmed by 4 bases and J by 2 bases, 6 bases remained unmatched.

The V gene is TRBV7-2, the J gene TRBJ1-2; tentative D call: TRBD1 (6 bases). The V gene's germline CDR1 is SGHTA and CDR2 FQGNSA. The CDR3 consists of 15 residues. V lost 1 base and J lost 10, with 19 bases in between. CDR3 bases: TGTGCCAGCAGCTTAGTAATCCAGGGGAAGGGGGTCTACACCTTC. Residues: CASSLVIQGKGVYTF.

This clone appeared once. This chain joins TRBV5-1 and TRBJ1-1, with D unclear. The V and J ends lost 0 bases and 5 bases respectively, with 8 bases between them. This CDR3 has 13 amino acids. Germline CDR1 is SGHRS and CDR2 is YFSETQ. In DNA, the CDR3 is TGCGCCAGCAGCTTGGGTGCGGGAACTGAAGCTTTCTTT. Translation gives CASSLGAGTEAFF.

The chain uses TRBV7-2 and TRBJ1-1; the D is unclear. From germline, CDR1 is SGHTA and CDR2 FQGNSA. This CDR3 spans 15 amino acids. The V end was cut by 0 bases, the J end by 1 base, with 9 bases between. The CDR3 region is CASSLAAVTNTEAFF. The CDR3 nucleotides read TGTGCCAGCAGCTTAGCGGCAGTAACGAACACTGAAGCTTTCTTT.

This clone was counted once. This rearrangement joins TRBV6-1 to TRBJ2-2, with D possibly being TRBD2 (6 bases). This CDR3 spans 15 amino acids. The germline CDR1 and CDR2 sequences are MNHNS and SASEGT. V gave up 1 base and J gave up 3 bases, with 9 bases separating them. CDR3 region: CASSEGGLYTGELFF. In DNA form, the CDR3 reads TGTGCCAGCAGTGAAGGGGGACTGTACACCGGGGAGCTGTTTTTT.

In this sample, this clone turned up once. The chain uses TRBV5-4 and TRBJ1-2; D may be TRBD1 (6 bases). CDR1 SGHNT and CDR2 YYREEE come from the germline V gene (reference sequence). V lost 4 bases, J lost 4 bases, and 17 bases lay in between. The CDR3 sequence is 15 residues long. Here the CDR3 reads CASSQPQGGSYGYTF. CDR3 nucleotides: TGTGCCAGCAGCCAACCACAGGGTGGTAGCTATGGCTACACCTTC.

V and J are TRBV14 and TRBJ1-1; no clear D gene. Trimming left V 3 bases short and J 10 bases short, with 18 bases between. CDR3 length: 14 residues. Germline CDR1 and CDR2: SGHDN and FVKESK. This CDR3 is CASSQHETTFGAFF. Here the CDR3 DNA reads TGTGCCAGCAGCCAGCACGAGACAACCTTTGGAGCTTTCTTT.